Listed here are 23 T cell receptor beta chains from one sample, sequenced in a study of identical twins. TCRdb re-called the 5' RACE reads through MiXCR, storing one row per CDR3 protein. Among roughly 1.6 million distinct CDR3 sequences listed, around 33% were seen once. Sequenced input: cord blood. The receptors were sampled from a newborn girl in good health.

This clonotype was picked up a small number of times. The J gene is TRBJ2-7, the V gene TRBV6-6; D is undetermined. V lost 5 bases, J lost 2 bases, and 10 bases lay in between. CDR1 is MNHNY, CDR2 SVGAGI, per germline (reference sequence). The CDR3 consists of 13 residues. The CDR3 DNA reads TGTGCCAGCAGTCGGTACCCAGCCTACGAGCAGTACTTC. Translating it yields CASSRYPAYEQYF.

The chain combines TRBV6-5 with TRBJ1-1, with TRBD1 matching over 7 bases. V gave up 2 bases and J gave up 8 bases; unmatched junction bases: 5. The CDR3 runs 13 residues. The V gene's germline CDR1 is MNHEY and CDR2 SVGAGI. This CDR3 reads CASSYGEGAEAFF. The CDR3 coding sequence is TGTGCCAGCAGTTACGGGGAGGGGGCGGAAGCTTTCTTT.

A few counts support this clonotype. The J gene is TRBJ1-4, the V gene TRBV7-9; no clear D. The V gene's germline CDR1 is SEHNR and CDR2 FQNEAQ (reference sequence). Trimming removed 1 base from V and 5 bases from J, with 11 bases in between. The CDR3 consists of 15 residues. The CDR3 reads CASSLVSTGNEKLFF. The CDR3 DNA is TGTGCCAGCAGCTTAGTGAGCACGGGGAATGAAAAACTGTTTTTT.

This clonotype was observed many times. V gene TRBV29-1 combines with J gene TRBJ2-7; possible D gene TRBD2, 6 bases. Germline-derived CDR1 and CDR2 are SQVTM and ANQGSEA. Trimming removed 2 bases from V and 4 bases from J, with 9 bases in between. The CDR3 covers 12 residues. The CDR3 here is CSVERGLYEQYF. The CDR3 DNA sequence: TGCAGCGTTGAACGGGGGTTGTACGAGCAGTACTTC.

A few counts support this clonotype. The CDR3 loop reads CASSYKAGGTDTQYF. CDR3 nucleotides: TGCGCCAGCAGCTACAAAGCGGGGGGCACAGATACGCAGTATTTT. The chain employs TRBV5-1 and TRBJ2-3; 8 bases fit TRBD2. V gave up 3 bases and J gave up 1 base; unmatched junction bases: 4. The CDR3 extends over 15 amino acids. Germline lookup yields CDR1 SGHRS and CDR2 YFSETQ.

This chain joins TRBV4-1 and TRBJ2-3; 7 nucleotides agree with TRBD2. With V trimmed by 3 bases and J by 4 bases, 4 bases remained unmatched. Germline V lookup: CDR1 MGHRA, CDR2 YSYEKL. The CDR3 extends over 14 amino acids. The CDR3 nucleotides are TGCGCCAGCAGCCAGGGGGGGTTCGCAGATACGCAGTATTTT. Translation: CASSQGGFADTQYF.

The rearrangement joins TRBV4-1 to TRBJ2-1; 9 bases align to TRBD2. Germline V lookup: CDR1 MGHRA, CDR2 YSYEKL. V shed 2 bases, J shed 1 base, and the junction held 9 bases outside the gene matches. CDR3 length equals 18 residues. The CDR3 nucleotides read TGCGCCAGCAGCCAAAGTCTGGCGGGAGGGCCGTCCTACAATGAGCAGTTCTTC. It is translated as CASSQSLAGGPSYNEQFF.

Here the CDR3 reads CASTIGGSSTDTQYF. CDR3 in DNA: TGCGCCAGCACGATAGGGGGATCTAGCACAGATACGCAGTATTTT. The chain employs TRBV5-1 and TRBJ2-3; a possible D gene is TRBD1 (6 bases). The CDR3 contains 15 residues. CDR1 SGHRS and CDR2 YFSETQ come from the germline V gene. V was cut by 6 bases and J by 0 bases, with 14 bases left in between.

In its sample, this clonotype was seen a few times. V gene TRBV12-3 or TRBV12-4 combines with J gene TRBJ1-5, with no clear D. Trimming took 3 bases from V and 6 from J, leaving 9 bases between them. The CDR3 has 13 amino acids. CDR3 coding DNA: TGTGCCAGCAGTTTTGGGCTTTCTCAGCCCCAGCATTTT. It yields the protein CASSFGLSQPQHF.

The gene calls are TRBV20-1 and TRBJ2-7, with D hard to call. Germline V gene data show CDR1 as DFQATT and CDR2 as SNEGSKA (reference sequence). V lost 4 bases and J lost 7, with 17 bases in between. This CDR3 is 13 amino acids long. The CDR3 DNA is TGCAGTGCTACCGTTCGTGGGTTGGGAGAGCAGTACTTC. Protein product: CSATVRGLGEQYF.

The V call is TRBV28, the J call TRBJ2-2; TRBD2 matches at 11 bases. CDR3 length: 15 amino acids. The V segment lost 5 bases and the J segment 7 bases; nucleotides outside the gene matches: 6. Germline V CDR1 and CDR2: MDHEN, SYDVKM. CDR3 nucleotides: TGTGCCAGCAGTGCACTAGCGGGAGTATTCGGGGAGCTGTTTTTT. It is translated as CASSALAGVFGELFF. The entire variable domain, with the rest obtained from reference TRBV28 and TRBJ2-2, is as follows: DVKVTQSSRYLVKRTGEKVFLECVQDMDHENMFWYRQDPGLGLRLIYFSYDVKMKEKGDIPEGYSVSREKKERFSLILESASTNQTSMYLCASSALAGVFGELFFGEGSRLTVL.

The rearrangement uses TRBV3-1 and TRBJ1-2, with TRBD1 identical over 7 bases. J was trimmed by 5 bases and V by 10 bases; bases with no gene match: 10. The CDR3 covers 13 residues. Per the germline V gene, CDR1 is LGHDT and CDR2 is YNNKEL (reference sequence). CDR3 in amino acids: CATGGALEYGYTF. The CDR3 DNA is TGTGCCACAGGGGGGGCCTTAGAATATGGCTACACCTTC.

CDR3 in DNA: TGTGCCAGCAGCGACTGGACAGGGGCCGGGGAAAAACTGTTTTTT. This sequence encodes CASSDWTGAGEKLFF. The chain has TRBV14 and TRBJ1-4; 9 bases align to TRBD1. The germline V gene has CDR1 SGHDN and CDR2 FVKESK. This CDR3 contains 15 residues. The ends lost 5 bases at V and 8 bases at J; junction bases unmatched: 9. Full variable domain (rest looked up from reference TRBV14 and TRBJ1-4): EAGVTQFPSHSVIEKGQTVTLRCDPISGHDNLYWYRRVMGKEIKFLLHFVKESKQDESGMPNNRFLAERTGGTYSTLKVQPAELEDSGVYFCASSDWTGAGEKLFFGSGTQLSVL.

J is TRBJ1-5 and V is TRBV19, with D maybe TRBD1 (6 bases). This CDR3 has 15 residues. V lost 2 bases and J 6 bases, leaving 14 bases between the germline ends. Germline V gives CDR1 LNHDA, CDR2 SQIVND (reference sequence). The CDR3 is CASSIIWGPGQPQHF. Written as DNA, the CDR3 is TGTGCCAGTAGTATAATCTGGGGGCCGGGTCAGCCCCAGCATTTT. Full variable domain (rest looked up from reference TRBV19 and TRBJ1-5): DGGITQSPKYLFRKEGQNVTLSCEQNLNHDAMYWYRQDPGQGLRLIYYSQIVNDFQKGDIAEGYSVSREKKESFPLTVTSAQKNPTAFYLCASSIIWGPGQPQHFGDGTRLSIL.

V and J are TRBV27 and TRBJ1-5; TRBD1 might be the D (5 bases). With 4 bases removed from V and 5 bases from J, the gap between germline ends came to 12 bases. The V gene's germline CDR1 is MNHEY and CDR2 SMNVEV (reference sequence). The CDR3 is 14 residues long. The CDR3 DNA sequence: TGTGCCAGCAGTTATGGGCAGGGAGATCAGCCCCAGCATTTT. Translated, it gives CASSYGQGDQPQHF.

This clonotype came up a few times. This chain connects TRBV28 to TRBJ2-5; TRBD2 agrees at 10 bases. With V trimmed by 5 bases and J by 2 bases, 20 bases remained unmatched. CDR1 and CDR2 from the germline V gene are MDHEN and SYDVKM. This CDR3 is 20 amino acids long. As DNA, the CDR3 is TGTGCCAGCAGTCCTCACCCTTCCTTTGAGCGGGAGGGCCGACAAGAGACCCAGTACTTC. Translated: CASSPHPSFEREGRQETQYF.

The V gene is TRBV7-9, the J gene TRBJ2-2, with 10 nucleotides matching TRBD2. J gave up 1 base and V 2 bases, and 4 bases lay outside the gene matches. CDR3 size: 17 residues. CDR1 and CDR2 (germline): SEHNR, FQNEAQ (reference sequence). The CDR3 region has the DNA TGTGCCAGCAGCTTACCATCTAGCGGGGGGAACACCGGGGAGCTGTTTTTT. This gives the protein CASSLPSSGGNTGELFF.

The J gene is TRBJ1-4, the V gene TRBV20-1, with 9 positions matching TRBD1. V lost 5 bases, J lost 5 bases, and 3 bases stayed unmatched. The CDR3 is 13 residues long. Looked up from germline, CDR1 is DFQATT and CDR2 is SNEGSKA (reference sequence). In DNA, the CDR3 is TGCAGTGCTCAGGGACAGGGAAATGAAAAACTGTTTTTT. This sequence encodes CSAQGQGNEKLFF.

This clonotype has a handful of counts. The chain is built from TRBV11-2 and TRBJ1-5; unclear D gene. This CDR3 has 15 amino acids. Germline-derived CDR1 and CDR2 are SGHAT and FQNNGV. The V end lost 0 bases, the J end lost 7 bases, and 13 bases lay between the germline ends. CDR3 region: CASSLDMQSWQPQHF. The CDR3 nucleotides read TGTGCCAGCAGCTTAGATATGCAGTCTTGGCAGCCCCAGCATTTT. The full variable domain, rest sourced from reference TRBV11-2 and TRBJ1-5, is EAGVAQSPRYKIIEKRQSVAFWCNPISGHATLYWYQQILGQGPKLLIQFQNNGVVDDSQLPKDRFSAERLKGVDSTLKIQPAKLEDSAVYLCASSLDMQSWQPQHFGDGTRLSIL.

The chain joins TRBV5-1 to TRBJ2-4, with 11 bases that match TRBD1. The closer fit of TRBJ2-7 to the DNA end suggests the J call may be wrong. Germline V gives CDR1 SGHRS, CDR2 YFSETQ. The CDR3 runs to 15 residues. Here the CDR3 DNA reads TGCGCCAGCAGCTCGATGGGACAGGGGGCCTACGAGCAGTACTTC. Translated: CASSSMGQGAYEQYF.

This clonotype was recorded a few times. The CDR3 bases are TGCAGTGCTAGAGGGGGAGTGGACAGGGCAGCCAAAAACATTCAGTACTTC. Protein: CSARGGVDRAAKNIQYF. The genes are TRBV20-1 and TRBJ2-4; TRBD1 aligns across 8 bases. V shed 1 base and J 0 bases; nucleotides not matched to a gene: 8. The CDR3 runs 17 residues. CDR1 is DFQATT and CDR2 is SNEGSKA in the germline V gene (reference sequence).

This clonotype was found many times. This chain links TRBV3-1 with TRBJ2-5; D unclear. The V and J ends lost 1 base and 5 bases respectively, with 11 bases between them. Germline CDR1 reads LGHDT; CDR2 reads YNNKEL (reference sequence). This CDR3 is 14 amino acids long. CDR3 sequence: CASSQASLGETQYF. The CDR3 bases are TGTGCCAGCAGCCAAGCGAGCCTAGGGGAGACCCAGTACTTC.

This clonotype was seen a handful of times. The rearrangement joins TRBV28 to TRBJ1-5; 8 positions match TRBD1. Germline lookup yields CDR1 MDHEN and CDR2 SYDVKM. J lost 7 bases, V lost 6 bases, and 8 bases had no gene match. The CDR3 is 14 amino acids. CDR3 residues: CASSPPGGVQPQHF. In DNA form, the CDR3 reads TGTGCCAGCAGCCCCCCAGGGGGCGTCCAGCCCCAGCATTTT.